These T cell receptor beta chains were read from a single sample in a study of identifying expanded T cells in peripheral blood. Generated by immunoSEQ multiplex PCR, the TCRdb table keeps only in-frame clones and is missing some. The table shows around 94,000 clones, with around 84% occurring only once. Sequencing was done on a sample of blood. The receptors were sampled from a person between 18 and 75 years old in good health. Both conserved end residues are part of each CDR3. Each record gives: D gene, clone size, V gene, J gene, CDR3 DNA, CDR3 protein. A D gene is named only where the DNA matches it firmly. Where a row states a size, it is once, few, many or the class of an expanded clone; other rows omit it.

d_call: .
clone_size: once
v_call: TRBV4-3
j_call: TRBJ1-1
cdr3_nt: TGCGCCAGCAGCCAAGATTTCCGGGACCTTGAAGCTTTCTTT
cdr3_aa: CASSQDFRDLEAFF

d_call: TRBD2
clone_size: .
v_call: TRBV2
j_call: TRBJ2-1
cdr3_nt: TGTGCCAGCAGTCGCGGGACTAGCGGGGTAAATGAGCAGTTCTTC
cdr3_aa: CASSRGTSGVNEQFF

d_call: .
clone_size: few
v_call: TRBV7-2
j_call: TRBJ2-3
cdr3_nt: TGTGCCAGCAGCCCTGGGGCGGGGATGGGGGATACGCAGTATTTT
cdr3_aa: CASSPGAGMGDTQYF

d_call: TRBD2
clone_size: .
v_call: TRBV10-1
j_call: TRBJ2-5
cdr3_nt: TGCGCCAGCAGCCCCCTAGCGGATCAAGAGACCCAGTACTTC
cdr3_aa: CASSPLADQETQYF

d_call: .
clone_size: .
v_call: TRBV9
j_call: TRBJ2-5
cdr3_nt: TGTGCCAGCAGCGTAGTGGGGGGCAGAGGGGAGACCCAGTACTTC
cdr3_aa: CASSVVGGRGETQYF

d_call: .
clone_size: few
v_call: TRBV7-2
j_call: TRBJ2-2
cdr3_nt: TGTGCCAGCAGCTTAGGGCAGATCACCGGGGAGCTGTTTTTT
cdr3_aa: CASSLGQITGELFF

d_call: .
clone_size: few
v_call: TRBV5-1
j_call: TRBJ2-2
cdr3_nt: TGCGCCAGCAGCTGGACGTCAGGGTCGCCGAACACCGGGGAGCTGTTTTTT
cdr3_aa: CASSWTSGSPNTGELFF

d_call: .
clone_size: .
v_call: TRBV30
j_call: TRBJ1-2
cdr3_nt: TGTGCCTGGAGTCCAGGCTATGGCTACACCTTC
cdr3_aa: CAWSPGYGYTF

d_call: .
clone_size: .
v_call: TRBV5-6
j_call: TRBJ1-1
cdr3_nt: TGTGCCAGCAGCTTGTTAACGGGGAGGTTAAACACTGAAGCTTTCTTT
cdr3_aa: CASSLLTGRLNTEAFF

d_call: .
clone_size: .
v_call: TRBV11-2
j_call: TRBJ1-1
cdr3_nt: TGTGCCAGCAGCTTAGCCGGCATGTTTTTCTTT
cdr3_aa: CASSLAGMFFF

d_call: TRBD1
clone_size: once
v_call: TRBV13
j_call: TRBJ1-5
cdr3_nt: TGTGCCAGCAGCTTCGGGACAGGGGCACAGCCCCAGCATTTT
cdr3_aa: CASSFGTGAQPQHF

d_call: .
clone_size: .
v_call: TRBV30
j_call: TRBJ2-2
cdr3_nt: TGTGCCTGGAGTGTTGCTCCTGTCCCCGGGGAGCTGTTTTTT
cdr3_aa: CAWSVAPVPGELFF

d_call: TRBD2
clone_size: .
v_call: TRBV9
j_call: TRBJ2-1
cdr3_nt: TGTGCCAGCAGCCCCCTCCCTAGCGGCTCCTACAATGAGCAGTTCTTC
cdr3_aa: CASSPLPSGSYNEQFF

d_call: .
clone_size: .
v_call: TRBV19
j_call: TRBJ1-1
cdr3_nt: TGTGCCAGCTCGAGACAGGTTGACACTGAAGCTTTCTTT
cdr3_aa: CASSRQVDTEAFF

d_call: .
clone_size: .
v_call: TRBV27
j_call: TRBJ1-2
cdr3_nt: TGTGCCAGCAGTTCGAATGCCGGGCTACCCCGCGGGCGCGGCTACACCTTC
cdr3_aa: CASSSNAGLPRGRGYTF

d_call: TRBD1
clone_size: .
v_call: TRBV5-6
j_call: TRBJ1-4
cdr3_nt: TGTGCCAGCAGCTGGAGCTCAGGGGGAACTAATGAAAAACTGTTTTTT
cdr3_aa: CASSWSSGGTNEKLFF

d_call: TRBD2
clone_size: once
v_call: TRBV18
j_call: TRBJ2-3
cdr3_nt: TGTGCCAGCTCACTCACTAGCGGGGGAACAGATACGCAGTATTTT
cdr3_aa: CASSLTSGGTDTQYF

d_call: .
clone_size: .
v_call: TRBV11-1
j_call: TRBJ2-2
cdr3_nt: TGTGCCAGCAGCACGACAGGGAACACCGGGGAGCTGTTTTTT
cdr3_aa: CASSTTGNTGELFF

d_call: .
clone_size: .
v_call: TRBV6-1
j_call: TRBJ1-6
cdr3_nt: TGTGCCAGCGTAGGGGGGGAATCACCCCTCCACTTT
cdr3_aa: CASVGGESPLHF

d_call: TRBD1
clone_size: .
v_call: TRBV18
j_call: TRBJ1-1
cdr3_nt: TGTGCCAGCTCAGGACAGGGCGCGTCTTTGAACACTGAAGCTTTCTTT
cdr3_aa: CASSGQGASLNTEAFF

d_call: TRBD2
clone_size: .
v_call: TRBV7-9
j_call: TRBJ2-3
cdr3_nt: TGTGCCAGCAGCCCGGGACTAGCGGGGTCCTCTGGGACAGATACGCAGTATTTT
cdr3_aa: CASSPGLAGSSGTDTQYF

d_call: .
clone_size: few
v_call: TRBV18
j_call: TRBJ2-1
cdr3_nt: TGTGCCAGCTCACCACCGCTACAGAGCTCCTACAATGAGCAGTTCTTC
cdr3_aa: CASSPPLQSSYNEQFF

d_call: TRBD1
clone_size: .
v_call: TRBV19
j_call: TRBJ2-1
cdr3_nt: TGTGCCAGTAGTATAGTCACCGGGACAGTCTACAATGAGCAGTTCTTC
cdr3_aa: CASSIVTGTVYNEQFF

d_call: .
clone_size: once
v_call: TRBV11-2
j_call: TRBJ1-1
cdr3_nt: TGTGCCAGCAGCCCTTTCGTCACTGAAGCTTTCTTT
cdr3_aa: CASSPFVTEAFF

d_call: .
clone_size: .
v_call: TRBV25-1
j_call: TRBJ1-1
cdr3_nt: TGTGCCAGCAGTGATAGGCAATTTGCTGAAGCTTTCTTT
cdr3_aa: CASSDRQFAEAFF

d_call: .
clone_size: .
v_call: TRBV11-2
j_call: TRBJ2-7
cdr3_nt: TGTGCCAGCAGCTCACTTCAGTACGAGCAGTACTTC
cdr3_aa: CASSSLQYEQYF

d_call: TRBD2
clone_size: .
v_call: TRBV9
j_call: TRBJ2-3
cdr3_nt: TGTGCCAGCAGCTCCCCCGCTAGCGGGGGGCAATCAGATACGCAGTATTTT
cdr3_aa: CASSSPASGGQSDTQYF

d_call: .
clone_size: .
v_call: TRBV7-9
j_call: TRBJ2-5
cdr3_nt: TGTGCCAGCAGCTCCCTGGTTTCAGGCCAGTACTTC
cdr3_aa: CASSSLVSGQYF

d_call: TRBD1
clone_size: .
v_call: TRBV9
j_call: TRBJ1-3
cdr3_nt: TGTGCCAGCAGCAGACGGACAGGGGATCTTATCGGAAACACCATATATTTT
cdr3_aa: CASSRRTGDLIGNTIYF

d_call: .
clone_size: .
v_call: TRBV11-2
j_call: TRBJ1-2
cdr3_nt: TGTGCCAGCAGCTTAATACAGGGTCGTGCGGGCTTC
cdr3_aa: CASSLIQGRAGF

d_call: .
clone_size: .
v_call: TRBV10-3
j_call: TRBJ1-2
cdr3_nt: TGTGCCATCAATGAAGCTTTGGGAGAAGGCTACACCTTC
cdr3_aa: CAINEALGEGYTF

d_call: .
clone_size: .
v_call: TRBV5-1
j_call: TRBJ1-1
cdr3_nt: TGCGCCAGCAGCTTGGGAGGGGTGAACACTGAAGCTTTCTTT
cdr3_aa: CASSLGGVNTEAFF

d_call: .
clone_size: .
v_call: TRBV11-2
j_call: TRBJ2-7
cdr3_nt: TGTGCCAGCAGCGGTCGGACGGAGGCGAGGGAGCAGTACTTC
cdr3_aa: CASSGRTEAREQYF

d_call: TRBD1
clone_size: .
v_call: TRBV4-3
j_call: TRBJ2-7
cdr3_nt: TGCGCCAGCAGCCAGACCCCTGGACAGGGGGGCGGCTACGAGCAGTACTTC
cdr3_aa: CASSQTPGQGGGYEQYF

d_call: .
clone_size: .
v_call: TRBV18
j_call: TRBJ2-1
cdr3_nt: TGTGCCACTACCAAATGGACAGTTACAAATGAGCAGTTCTTC
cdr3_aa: CATTKWTVTNEQFF

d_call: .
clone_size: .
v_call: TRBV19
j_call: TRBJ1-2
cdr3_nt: TGTGCCAGTAGGGCTGAAGCTAACTATGGCTACACCTTC
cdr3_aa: CASRAEANYGYTF

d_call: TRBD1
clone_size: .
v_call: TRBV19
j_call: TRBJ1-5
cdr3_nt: TGTGCCAGTAGAGGGGGACAGGGAGGGTCCTATCAGCCCCAGCATTTT
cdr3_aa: CASRGGQGGSYQPQHF

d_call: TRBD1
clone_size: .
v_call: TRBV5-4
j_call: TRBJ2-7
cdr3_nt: TGTGCCAGCAGCTTAGGGACAGGGGCCTCCTACGAGCAGTACTTC
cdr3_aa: CASSLGTGASYEQYF

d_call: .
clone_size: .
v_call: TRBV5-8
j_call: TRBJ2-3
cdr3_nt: TGTGCCAGCAGCTCTCTGTCGGGGGCAGATACGCAGTATTTT
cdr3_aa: CASSSLSGADTQYF

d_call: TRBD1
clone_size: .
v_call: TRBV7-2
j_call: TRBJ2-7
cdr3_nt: TGTGCCAGCAGCATGGACAGGGGACAATCGGGGCAGTACTTC
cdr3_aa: CASSMDRGQSGQYF

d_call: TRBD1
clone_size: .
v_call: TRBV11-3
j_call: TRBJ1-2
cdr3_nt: TGTGCCAGCAGCTTAGCCCAGGGGGCTAACTATGGCTACACCTTC
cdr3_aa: CASSLAQGANYGYTF

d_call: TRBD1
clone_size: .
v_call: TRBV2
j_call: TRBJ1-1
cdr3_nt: TGTGCCAGCAGCCCCGGACAGGGAGGGGTCATGAACACTGAAGCTTTCTTT
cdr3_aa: CASSPGQGGVMNTEAFF

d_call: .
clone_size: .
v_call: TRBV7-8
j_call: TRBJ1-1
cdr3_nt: TGTGCCAGCAGCTTAGGAGGGAGAGGCACTGAAGCTTTCTTT
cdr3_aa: CASSLGGRGTEAFF

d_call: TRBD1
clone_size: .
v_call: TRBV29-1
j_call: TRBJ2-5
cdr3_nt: TGCAGCGTTGGACAGGGAAAAGAGACCCAGTACTTC
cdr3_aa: CSVGQGKETQYF

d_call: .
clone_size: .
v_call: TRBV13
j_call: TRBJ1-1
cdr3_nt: TGTGCCAGCAGCTTGTCCCGGAACACTGAAGCTTTCTTT
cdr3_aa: CASSLSRNTEAFF

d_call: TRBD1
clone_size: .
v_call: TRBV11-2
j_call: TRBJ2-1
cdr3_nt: TGTGCCAGCAGCTTAAGGGGAACCAGGGGGTACAATGAGCAGTTCTTC
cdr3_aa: CASSLRGTRGYNEQFF

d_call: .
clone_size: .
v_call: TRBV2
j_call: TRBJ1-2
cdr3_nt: TGTGCCAGCGGAGGGACGGTATATGGCTACACCTTC
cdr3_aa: CASGGTVYGYTF